The present TCR beta chain was sequenced within a study of breast tumors, draining lymph nodes, adjacent tissues. Deletions cut 5 bases from V and 4 bases from J, with 15 bases between. Looked up from germline, CDR1 is DFQATT and CDR2 is SNEGSKA (reference sequence). The CDR3 has 14 amino acids. This clonotype has at least ten counts. MiXCR was run by TCRdb on the multiplex PCR reads, yielding one entry per CDR3 protein. The data hold about 130,000 distinct CDR3 sequences, with 15% to 20% observed a single time. Samples came from axillary lymph nodes draining the breast cancer. Sequences were obtained from axillary lymph node tissue. The receptor's source is a female donor with breast cancer. Some clones in this sample may be carry-over from other donors' samples. The V and J genes are TRBV20-1 and TRBJ1-5; D is unresolved. The DNA of the CDR3 is TGCAGTGCTCCAAGGACGGCACAGAATCAGCCCCAGCATTTT. Residues: CSAPRTAQNQPQHF.